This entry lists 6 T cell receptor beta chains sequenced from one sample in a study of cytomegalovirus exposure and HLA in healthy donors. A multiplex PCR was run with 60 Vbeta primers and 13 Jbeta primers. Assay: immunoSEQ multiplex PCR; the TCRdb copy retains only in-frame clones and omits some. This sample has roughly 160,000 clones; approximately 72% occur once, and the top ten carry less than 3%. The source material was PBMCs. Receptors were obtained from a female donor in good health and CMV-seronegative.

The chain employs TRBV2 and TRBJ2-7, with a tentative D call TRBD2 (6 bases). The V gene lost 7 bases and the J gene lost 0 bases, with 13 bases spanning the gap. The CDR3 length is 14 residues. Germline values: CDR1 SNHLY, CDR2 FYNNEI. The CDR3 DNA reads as TGTGCCAGCACCGGGGACTTCAGCTCCTACGAGCAGTACTTC. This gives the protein CASTGDFSSYEQYF. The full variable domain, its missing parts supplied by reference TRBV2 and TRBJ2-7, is EPEVTQTPSHQVTQMGQEVILRCVPISNHLYFYWYRQILGQKVEFLVSFYNNEISEKSEIFDDQFSVERPDGSNFTLKIRSTKLEDSAMYFCASTGDFSSYEQYFGPGTRLTVT.

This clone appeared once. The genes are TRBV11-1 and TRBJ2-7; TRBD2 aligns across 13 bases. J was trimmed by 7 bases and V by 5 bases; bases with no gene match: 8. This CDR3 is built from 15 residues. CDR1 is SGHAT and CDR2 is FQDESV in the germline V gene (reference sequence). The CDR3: CASSQLAGGPGEQYF. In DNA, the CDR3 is TGTGCCAGCAGCCAACTAGCGGGAGGGCCGGGGGAGCAGTACTTC.

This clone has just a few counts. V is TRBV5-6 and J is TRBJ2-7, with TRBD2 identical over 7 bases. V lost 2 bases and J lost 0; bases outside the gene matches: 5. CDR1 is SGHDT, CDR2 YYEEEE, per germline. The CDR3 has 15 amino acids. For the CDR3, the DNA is TGTGCCAGCAGCTTTTACGGGGGGTACTCCTACGAGCAGTACTTC. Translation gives CASSFYGGYSYEQYF.

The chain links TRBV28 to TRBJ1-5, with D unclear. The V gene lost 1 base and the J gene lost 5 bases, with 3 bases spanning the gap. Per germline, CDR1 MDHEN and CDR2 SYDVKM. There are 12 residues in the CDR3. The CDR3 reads CASSLSYQPQHF. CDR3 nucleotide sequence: TGTGCCAGCAGTTTATCATATCAGCCCCAGCATTTT.

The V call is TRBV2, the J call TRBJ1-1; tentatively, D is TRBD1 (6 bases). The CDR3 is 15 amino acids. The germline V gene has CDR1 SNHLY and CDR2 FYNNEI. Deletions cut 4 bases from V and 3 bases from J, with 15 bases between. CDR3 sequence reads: CASSVLGGAHTEAFF. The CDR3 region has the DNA TGTGCCAGCAGTGTCTTGGGGGGGGCGCACACTGAAGCTTTCTTT.

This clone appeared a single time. The DNA for the CDR3 is TGTGCCAGCTTTCCTACCGCGGGGGGCTATGGCTACACCTTC. Residues: CASFPTAGGYGYTF. The J gene is TRBJ1-2, the V gene TRBV6-5; weak D call: TRBD1 (5 bases). V lost 8 bases and J 4 bases, leaving 17 bases between the germline ends. This CDR3 has 14 residues. The germline gives CDR1 MNHEY, CDR2 SVGAGI.